Presented here are 23 T cell receptor beta chains from one specimen sequenced in a study of graft-versus-host responses after intestinal transplantation. Profiled with immunoSEQ multiplex PCR; TCRdb holds only in-frame clones, not every one. This repertoire shows about 130,000 clones, 85% to 95% found once; its top ten account for roughly 0.19%. Their antigens remain unidentified. The material was unstimulated CD4+ T cells sorted from spleen or lymph node cells, obtained before intestinal transplant. Receptors originate from a human donor who received an intestinal transplant.

The CDR3 protein is CASSDVGQGGSQPQHF. DNA of the CDR3: TGTGCCAGCAGTGATGTGGGGCAGGGAGGGAGTCAGCCCCAGCATTTT. V gene TRBV2 combines with J gene TRBJ1-5; possibly TRBD1 for D (5 bases). The CDR3 has 16 amino acids. Germline assignment: CDR1 SNHLY and CDR2 FYNNEI. Trimming shortened V by 3 bases and J by 6 bases, and 18 bases separated the two germline ends.

The gene calls are TRBV6-4 and TRBJ1-1; 7 bases match TRBD1. CDR3 size: 14 residues. CDR1 and CDR2 from the germline V gene are MRHNA and SNTAGT. V shed 5 bases, J shed 0 bases, and the junction held 3 bases outside the gene matches. CDR3 sequence: CASSRDSMNTEAFF. CDR3 nucleotide sequence: TGTGCCAGCAGTCGGGACAGCATGAACACTGAAGCTTTCTTT.

The V call is TRBV4-1, the J call TRBJ1-2; 7 bases agree with TRBD1. The V and J ends lost 1 base and 1 base, in that order; junction bases with no gene match: 3. The length of the CDR3 is 15 residues. Germline-derived CDR1 and CDR2 are MGHRA and YSYEKL. CDR3: CASSQAGGFNYGYTF. The CDR3 bases are TGCGCCAGCAGCCAAGCAGGGGGATTTAACTATGGCTACACCTTC.

The chain combines TRBV4-2 with TRBJ2-5; 12 bases match TRBD2. Germline lookup yields CDR1 LGHNA and CDR2 YNFKEQ. The CDR3 loop spans 18 amino acids. The J segment lost 3 bases and the V segment lost 3 bases, leaving 11 bases of the junction unmatched. CDR3 region: CASSHGMASGRGEETQYF. CDR3 DNA sequence: TGTGCCAGCAGCCATGGTATGGCTAGCGGGAGGGGCGAAGAGACCCAGTACTTC.

The genes are TRBV10-3 and TRBJ2-5, with 7 bases that match TRBD1. V gave up 4 bases and J gave up 4 bases; unmatched junction bases: 3. The CDR3 runs 13 residues. The germline gives CDR1 ENHRY, CDR2 SYGVKD. The CDR3 region is CAISGDRRETQYF. DNA of the CDR3: TGTGCCATCAGTGGGGACAGAAGAGAGACCCAGTACTTC.

This clone showed up just a few times. The J gene is TRBJ2-3, the V gene TRBV6-1; 8 bases align to TRBD2. This CDR3 is built from 14 residues. Germline V CDR1 and CDR2: MNHNS, SASEGT. Trimming cost V 7 bases and J 0 bases; bases outside gene matches: 3. The CDR3 DNA follows: TGTGCCAGCAAGCGGGAGAGCAGCACAGATACGCAGTATTTT. This codes for CASKRESSTDTQYF.

J is TRBJ2-3 and V is TRBV5-1, with 7 bases that match TRBD2. V lost 4 bases, J lost 5 bases, and 13 bases stayed unmatched. The germline V gene has CDR1 SGHRS and CDR2 YFSETQ. This CDR3 is 16 amino acids long. The CDR3 DNA sequence: TGCGCCAGCAGCGGGGCGTGGGAGGGCCGGGGAGATACGCAGTATTTT. Protein sequence: CASSGAWEGRGDTQYF. Using reference TRBV5-1 and TRBJ2-3 for the parts outside the CDR3, the full variable domain is KAGVTQTPRYLIKTRGQQVTLSCSPISGHRSVSWYQQTPGQGLQFLFEYFSETQRNKGNFPGRFSGRQFSNSRSEMNVSTLELGDSALYLCASSGAWEGRGDTQYFGPGTRLTVL.

Remarks on this clone: This specimen includes other DNA sequences encoding the same CDR3. The rearrangement joins TRBV5-1 to TRBJ2-7; maybe TRBD2 (5 bases). V gave up 0 bases and J gave up 3 bases, with 7 bases separating them. The length of the CDR3 is 13 residues. Germline CDR1 reads SGHRS; CDR2 reads YFSETQ. The CDR3 sequence: CASSLAGIYEQYF. The CDR3 DNA is TGCGCCAGCAGCTTGGCGGGGATCTACGAGCAGTACTTC.

V is TRBV28 and J is TRBJ2-5; a possible D gene is TRBD2 (5 bases). The germline V gene encodes CDR1 MDHEN and CDR2 SYDVKM. The CDR3 extends over 13 amino acids. Trimming shortened V by 7 bases and J by 0 bases, and 9 bases separated the two germline ends. The CDR3 sequence: CASKRRNQETQYF. The CDR3 coding sequence is TGTGCCAGCAAAAGGAGGAACCAAGAGACCCAGTACTTC.

This chain connects TRBV2 to TRBJ2-1, with a weak D call TRBD2 (6 bases). CDR1 and CDR2 from the germline V gene are SNHLY and FYNNEI. CDR3 length equals 17 residues. Trimming removed 5 bases at V and 2 bases at J, with 19 bases between. The CDR3: CASSSLNGVAAYNEQFF. The CDR3 DNA is TGTGCCAGCAGTAGTTTGAATGGGGTAGCGGCCTACAATGAGCAGTTCTTC.

This clone appeared a single time. The rearrangement links TRBV9 to TRBJ2-7; no definite D call. Per the germline V gene, CDR1 is SGDLS and CDR2 is YYNGEE. The germline V and J ends were trimmed by 0 bases and 6 bases, with 7 bases remaining between them. CDR3 length: 12 amino acids. DNA for the CDR3: TGTGCCAGCAGCGTAGATTGGGTCGAGCAGTACTTC. It yields the protein CASSVDWVEQYF.

The chain joins TRBV29-1 to TRBJ2-2, with D possibly being TRBD1 (5 bases). CDR1 and CDR2 from the germline V gene are SQVTM and ANQGSEA. With 3 bases removed from V and 2 bases from J, the gap between germline ends came to 7 bases. The length of the CDR3 is 13 residues. The CDR3 spells CSVDRANTGELFF. CDR3 DNA: TGCAGCGTTGACAGGGCAAACACCGGGGAGCTGTTTTTT.

The rearrangement joins TRBV10-3 to TRBJ2-5, with D possibly being TRBD1 (7 bases). The CDR3 has 13 residues. Germline CDR1 and CDR2: ENHRY and SYGVKD. Trimming left V 3 bases short and J 5 bases short, with 10 bases between. The CDR3 is CAISEQGRETQYF. CDR3 nucleotides: TGTGCCATCAGTGAACAGGGGAGGGAGACCCAGTACTTC.

In its sample, this clone was seen a few times. The gene calls are TRBV18 and TRBJ1-3; D is ambiguous. The CDR3 runs to 16 residues. The V gene lost 2 bases and the J gene lost 0 bases, with 11 bases spanning the gap. CDR1 and CDR2 (germline): KGHSH, LQKENI. This chain's CDR3 is CASSPLGELSGNTIYF. Written as DNA, the CDR3 is TGTGCCAGCTCACCATTGGGAGAACTCTCTGGAAACACCATATATTTT.

This clone was detected only a few times. V gene TRBV6-6 combines with J gene TRBJ1-4; weak D call: TRBD1 (5 bases). Between the trimmed V and J ends, which lost 5 bases and 8 bases, there was a span of 18 bases. CDR3 length: 15 amino acids. Germline V gene data show CDR1 as MNHNY and CDR2 as SVGAGI (reference sequence). CDR3 sequence: CASSLPKGRGEKLFF. The DNA for the CDR3 is TGTGCCAGCAGTCTCCCAAAGGGGCGGGGGGAAAAACTGTTTTTT.

The gene calls are TRBV4-2 and TRBJ2-1, with D unclear. CDR3 size: 12 residues. Per the germline V gene, CDR1 is LGHNA and CDR2 is YNFKEQ. Trimming took 3 bases from V and 11 from J, leaving 11 bases between them. CDR3 residues: CASSQETLQQFF. The CDR3 DNA follows: TGTGCCAGCAGCCAGGAGACTCTCCAGCAGTTCTTC.

The chain couples TRBV9 to TRBJ1-3, with D tentatively TRBD1 (6 bases). CDR1 and CDR2 from the germline V gene are SGDLS and YYNGEE. V was shortened by 1 base and J by 0 bases, with 8 bases between the two germline ends. The CDR3 is 15 amino acids. CDR3 loop: CASSVLDSSGNTIYF. The DNA for the CDR3 is TGTGCCAGCAGCGTATTGGACAGCTCTGGAAACACCATATATTTT.

The chain employs TRBV4-3 and TRBJ1-5; D ambiguous. Trimming removed 0 bases at V and 11 bases at J, with 11 bases between. The CDR3 runs to 13 residues. Germline assignment: CDR1 LGHNA and CDR2 YSLEER. In nucleotides, the CDR3 is TGCGCCAGCAGCCAAGATGCGTTCGGGGCCCAGCATTTT. Translated: CASSQDAFGAQHF.

V usage is TRBV2 and J usage is TRBJ1-5, with D maybe TRBD1 (6 bases). The V end lost 7 bases, the J end lost 9 bases, and 16 bases lay between the germline ends. Germline V CDR1 and CDR2: SNHLY, FYNNEI. This CDR3 comprises 13 residues. CDR3 sequence: CASTLRGGGPQHF. The CDR3 region has the DNA TGTGCCAGCACCCTACGAGGGGGAGGGCCCCAGCATTTT.

The genes are TRBV4-1 and TRBJ2-7, with 8 bases fitting TRBD2. This CDR3 contains 16 residues. Germline CDR1 reads MGHRA; CDR2 reads YSYEKL. The trim removed 0 bases at V and 3 bases at J, leaving 7 bases unmatched. In nucleotides, the CDR3 is TGCGCCAGCAGCCAAGAAACGGGAGGGCCCAACTACGAGCAGTACTTC. It codes for CASSQETGGPNYEQYF.

This chain joins TRBV6-5 and TRBJ2-2; unclear D gene. Looked up from germline, CDR1 is MNHEY and CDR2 is SVGAGI. Trimming took off 2 bases at V and 6 bases at J, with 7 bases between the two ends. The length of the CDR3 is 13 residues. CDR3 in DNA: TGTGCCAGCAGTTACATAACAGCCGGGGAGCTGTTTTTT. It yields the protein CASSYITAGELFF.

J is TRBJ2-7 and V is TRBV7-2; TRBD2 aligns across 8 bases. The CDR3 covers 16 residues. In germline, CDR1 is SGHTA, CDR2 FQGNSA. V lost 5 bases, J lost 0 bases, and 9 bases stayed unmatched. The CDR3 region has the DNA TGTGCCAGCAGCCCCAGGGGACTAGGCGGCTCCTACGAGCAGTACTTC. This gives the protein CASSPRGLGGSYEQYF.

This chain links TRBV5-4 with TRBJ1-5, with D uncertain. Germline loops: CDR1 SGHNT, CDR2 YYREEE (reference sequence). V lost 2 bases and J lost 3, with 3 bases in between. The CDR3 sequence is 12 residues long. DNA of the CDR3: TGTGCCAGCAGCTTTAACAATCAGCCCCAGCATTTT. The encoded protein is CASSFNNQPQHF.